Listed below are T cell receptor beta chains from one sample, sequenced in a study of shared clonotypes between healthy human individuals. The data were produced by immunoSEQ multiplex PCR, yet TCRdb's version contains in-frame clones alone and is incomplete. The repertoire holds under 1,100,000 clones, with about 75% as singletons. Input material: memory CD4+ T cells sorted from blood. The source is a man between 18 and 29 years old in good health. The CDR3 runs from the conserved cysteine through the conserved F or W. A D gene is named only where the DNA matches it firmly. The listing skips clone size in some rows; elsewhere it reads once, few, many or a size class.

d_call	v_call	j_call	clone_size	cdr3_nt	cdr3_aa
TRBD1	TRBV5-1	TRBJ2-7	-	TGCGCCAGCAGCCCGACGGGACAGGGGATTGACGAGCAGTACTTC	CASSPTGQGIDEQYF
TRBD1	TRBV5-6	TRBJ1-4	-	TGTGCCAGCAGATCCTGGACAGGGGGGAATGAAAAACTGTTTTTT	CASRSWTGGNEKLFF
TRBD1	TRBV20-1	TRBJ1-2	-	TGCAGTGTTTGGACAGGAGGGGGCTACACCTTC	CSVWTGGGYTF
-	TRBV6-1	TRBJ1-2	-	TGTGCCAGCAGTGAAAGGGCTGGGGGTCGGTATGGCTACACCTTC	CASSERAGGRYGYTF
-	TRBV5-5	TRBJ2-2	few	TGTGCCAGCAGCCCGCTACAGGGTAGTTTCACCGGGGAGCTGTTTTTT	CASSPLQGSFTGELFF
TRBD1	TRBV6-1	TRBJ2-7	-	TGTGCCAGCTCCTCCGGACAGGGGGGCTACGAGCAGTACTTC	CASSSGQGGYEQYF
TRBD1	TRBV6-1	TRBJ1-6	-	TGTGCCAGCAGGGCCGGGACAGGGGTACCCCTCCACTTT	CASRAGTGVPLHF
TRBD1	TRBV5-1	TRBJ1-6	-	TGCGCCAGCAGCTCCGGGACAGATTCACCCCTCCACTTT	CASSSGTDSPLHF
-	TRBV29-1	TRBJ2-3	-	TGCAGCGTCGGGGTTATCGCAGATACGCAGTATTTT	CSVGVIADTQYF
-	TRBV7-2	TRBJ2-7	-	TGTGCCAGCAGCTTAGGGGGATTCGGCGGTGTTTACGAGCAGTACTTC	CASSLGGFGGVYEQYF
TRBD2	TRBV30	TRBJ2-7	few	TGTGCCTGGAGCGGACGGGGAGGGGTCTACGAGCAGTACTTC	CAWSGRGGVYEQYF
-	TRBV7-2	TRBJ1-6	-	TGTGCCAGCAGCTACAGGGAGGTGGGTAATTCACCCCTCCACTTT	CASSYREVGNSPLHF
-	TRBV6-6	TRBJ2-1	-	TGTGCCACCGAATTAAGCAGCGAGCAGTTCTTC	CATELSSEQFF
-	TRBV30	TRBJ1-6	-	TGTGCCTGGAGTGAGAAGAGCCACCCCTATAATTCACCCCTCCACTTT	CAWSEKSHPYNSPLHF
-	TRBV30	TRBJ1-1	-	TGTGCCTGGAGGGGCGGACAGATGAACACTGAAGCTTTCTTT	CAWRGGQMNTEAFF
TRBD1	TRBV7-2	TRBJ1-4	-	TGTGCCAGCAGCTTCGACAGGGGGGTTGAAAAACTGTTTTTT	CASSFDRGVEKLFF
TRBD2	TRBV18	TRBJ2-5	-	TGTGCCAGCTCACCCCAAAGCGGGGGGGAGACCCAGTACTTC	CASSPQSGGETQYF
TRBD2	TRBV29-1	TRBJ2-1	-	TGCAGCGTGGCAACCGGGACTAGCGGGAGTAGTGAGCAGTTCTTC	CSVATGTSGSSEQFF
-	TRBV28	TRBJ1-5	few	TGTGCCAGCAACATCCAGGGGAGAGGGCCCCAGCATTTT	CASNIQGRGPQHF
-	TRBV6-1	TRBJ1-4	-	TGTGCCAGCAGTGTATTGGGGATTGGAGAAAAACTGTTTTTT	CASSVLGIGEKLFF
TRBD2	TRBV7-9	TRBJ2-7	-	TGTGCCAGCAGCATTGATGGGACTAGTCTGTACGAGCAGTACTTC	CASSIDGTSLYEQYF
-	TRBV5-6	TRBJ2-6	-	TGTGCCAGCAAGTTGGGACATTCTAGCTCTGGGGCCAACGTCCTGACTTTC	CASKLGHSSSGANVLTF
-	TRBV21-1	TRBJ1-6	-	TGTGCCAGCAGCAATCATCTCGCAGGGGTTTCACCCCTCCACTTT	CASSNHLAGVSPLHF
-	TRBV2	TRBJ1-1	few	TGTGCCAGCATTGCCGAGGGGGGACGGGTCACTGAAGCTTTCTTT	CASIAEGGRVTEAFF
TRBD1	TRBV10-3	TRBJ2-7	-	TGTGCCACTGGGACAGCGGTCTACGAGCAGTACTTC	CATGTAVYEQYF
-	TRBV30	TRBJ2-7	-	TGTGCCTGGAGTTTGGAGTACGAGCAGTACTTC	CAWSLEYEQYF
TRBD1	TRBV5-6	TRBJ2-7	-	TGTGCCAGCAGCACGGGGACAGGGGTTCGGTGGACCTACGAGCAGTACTTC	CASSTGTGVRWTYEQYF
-	TRBV30	TRBJ2-5	-	TGTGCCTGCGCGGGGAAAGAGACCCAGTACTTC	CACAGKETQYF
-	TRBV10-3	TRBJ2-2	-	TGTGCCATTCAGGGTCGAAGCACCGGGGAGCTGTTTTTT	CAIQGRSTGELFF
-	TRBV6-6	TRBJ2-7	-	TGTGCCAGCAACCCGGGGCGCAGCTACGAGCAGTACTTC	CASNPGRSYEQYF
TRBD1	TRBV27	TRBJ2-7	-	TGTGCCAGCGCCCATGATGCGACAGGGCCAATGGGGCAGTACTTC	CASAHDATGPMGQYF
-	TRBV18	TRBJ1-5	-	TGTGCCAGCTCAGAACGCGGGGCATTTAGCAATCAGCCCCAGCATTTT	CASSERGAFSNQPQHF
-	TRBV5-1	TRBJ2-5	-	TGCGCCAGCAGCTTGGAAGGGGCTGAGCAGACCCAGTACTTC	CASSLEGAEQTQYF
-	TRBV15	TRBJ1-5	-	TGTGCCACCAGCATTCGACGGGGCAATCAGCCCCAGCATTTT	CATSIRRGNQPQHF
TRBD2	TRBV7-2	TRBJ2-1	-	TGTGCCAGCAGCAAAGGAGCCGGGACTAGTCGCAATGAGCAGTTCTTC	CASSKGAGTSRNEQFF
TRBD2	TRBV6-4	TRBJ2-2	-	TGTGCCAGCAGTTCCGGGGGGTGCACCGGGGAGCTGTTTTTT	CASSSGGCTGELFF
-	TRBV14	TRBJ2-5	-	TGTGCCAGCAGCCGAGGCCTGACCCCCACGGGGGAGACCCAGTACTTC	CASSRGLTPTGETQYF
-	TRBV7-9	TRBJ2-5	once	TGTGCCAGCAGCCCCTGGGGGTACCAAGAGACCCAGTACTTC	CASSPWGYQETQYF
TRBD1	TRBV29-1	TRBJ2-1	-	TGCAGCGTTGTTCAGGGGGCGTTTGCGAATGAGCAGTTCTTC	CSVVQGAFANEQFF
-	TRBV6-4	TRBJ2-7	-	TGTGCCAGCACCAGGGGGGGGGACTTC	CASTRGGDF